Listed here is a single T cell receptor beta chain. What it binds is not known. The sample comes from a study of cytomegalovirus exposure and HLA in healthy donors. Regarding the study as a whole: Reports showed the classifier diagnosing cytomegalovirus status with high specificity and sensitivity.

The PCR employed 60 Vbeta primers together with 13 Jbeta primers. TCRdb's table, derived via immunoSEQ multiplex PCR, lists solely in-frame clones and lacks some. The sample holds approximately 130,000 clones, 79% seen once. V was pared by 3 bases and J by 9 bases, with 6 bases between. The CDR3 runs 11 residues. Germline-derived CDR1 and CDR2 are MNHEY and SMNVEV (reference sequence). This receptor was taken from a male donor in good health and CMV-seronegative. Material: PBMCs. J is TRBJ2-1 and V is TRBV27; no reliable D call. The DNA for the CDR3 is TGTGCCAGCAGTTTTTTCGGTGAGCAGTTCTTC. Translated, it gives CASSFFGEQFF.